The 21 T cell receptor beta chains reported below all come from one sample, sequenced in a study of CD8 T cells in ankylosing spondylitis. General study findings and limits: A TCR beta motif of roughly 8 highly homologous variants appeared characteristic of ankylosing spondylitis blood.

These receptors lack a known antigen. One entry per CDR3 protein results from TCRdb running MiXCR on the 5' RACE reads. The top ten hold around a fifth of the sample, which has about 750,000 distinct CDR3 sequences, roughly 20% seen once. The sequencing input was blood, either unsorted or a sorted T cell fraction (not recorded which). The origin of the receptors is a male donor with ankylosing spondylitis.

Note on this clonotype: A junction end diverges from the germline sequence, so it may reflect a read error. This chain connects TRBV19 to TRBJ1-5; 10 bases are a match to TRBD1. The CDR3 covers 16 residues. Germline CDR1 and CDR2: LNHDA and SQIVND (reference sequence). In DNA, the CDR3 is TGTGCCAGTAGTATAGAGGACAGGGGGGCCAATCAGACCCAGCATTTT. This codes for CASSIEDRGANQTQHF. Full variable domain (outside the CDR3, taken from reference TRBV19 and TRBJ1-5): DGGITQSPKYLFRKEGQNVTLSCEQNLNHDAMYWYRQDPGQGLRLIYYSQIVNDFQKGDIAEGYSVSREKKESFPLTVTSAQKNPTAFYLCASSIEDRGANQTQHFGDGTRLSIL.

This chain links TRBV5-6 with TRBJ1-2, with D unclear. CDR3 length: 14 amino acids. V lost 4 bases and J lost 3, with 13 bases in between. CDR1 is SGHDT and CDR2 is YYEEEE in the germline V gene. Here the CDR3 DNA reads TGTGCCAGCAGCCGTGGGAACGCAGACTATGGCTACACCTTC. Encoded protein: CASSRGNADYGYTF. The whole variable domain, remainder taken from reference TRBV5-6 and TRBJ1-2, is DAGVTQSPTHLIKTRGQQVTLRCSPKSGHDTVSWYQQALGQGPQFIFQYYEEEERQRGNFPDRFSGHQFPNYSSELNVNALLLGDSALYLCASSRGNADYGYTFGSGTRLTVV.

This clonotype has only a few counts. The chain carries TRBV4-3 and TRBJ2-7; 11 nucleotides line up with TRBD1. CDR3 length: 16 residues. Germline V lookup: CDR1 LGHNA, CDR2 YSLEER. The trim removed 3 bases at V and 1 base at J, leaving 5 bases unmatched. CDR3: CASSHGQGAGSYEQYF. Here the CDR3 DNA reads TGCGCCAGCAGCCATGGACAGGGGGCGGGTTCCTACGAGCAGTACTTC.

J is TRBJ2-3 and V is TRBV5-1, with D unresolved. The CDR3 extends over 16 amino acids. Germline V gene sequence: CDR1 SGHRS, CDR2 YFSETQ. The V and J ends lost 1 base and 3 bases respectively, with 15 bases between them. As DNA, the CDR3 is TGCGCCAGCAGCTTGCTCACAATCAGGATTACAGATACGCAGTATTTT. Protein: CASSLLTIRITDTQYF.

This clonotype was seen at least ten times. V and J are TRBV7-2 and TRBJ2-1; D remains unclear. The V gene's germline CDR1 is SGHTA and CDR2 FQGNSA. Trimming pared 3 bases from V and 9 bases from J, leaving 15 bases between. The CDR3 covers 14 residues. The CDR3: CASSFQPQQSEQFF. In nucleotides, the CDR3 is TGTGCCAGCAGCTTCCAACCACAGCAGAGTGAGCAGTTCTTC. Looking up the rest from reference TRBV7-2 and TRBJ2-1 gives the full variable domain: GAGVSQSPSNKVTEKGKDVELRCDPISGHTALYWYRQSLGQGLEFLIYFQGNSAPDKSGLPSDRFSAERTGGSVSTLTIQRTQQEDSAVYLCASSFQPQQSEQFFGPGTRLTVL.

The chain couples TRBV20-1 to TRBJ1-4, with D tentatively TRBD1 (5 bases). Trimming removed 0 bases from V and 6 bases from J, with 14 bases in between. The CDR3 has 15 amino acids. From germline, CDR1 is DFQATT and CDR2 SNEGSKA (reference sequence). The CDR3 region is CSARDWGKRDEKLFF. Written as DNA, the CDR3 is TGCAGTGCTAGAGATTGGGGGAAACGGGATGAAAAACTGTTTTTT.

The chain carries TRBV10-3 and TRBJ2-3; D is unclear. Trimming took off 3 bases at V and 3 bases at J, with 16 bases between the two ends. The CDR3 totals 16 residues. Germline V gene data show CDR1 as ENHRY and CDR2 as SYGVKD. CDR3 nucleotides: TGTGCCATCAGTGAACCGGGTGGGGTGTGGACAGATACGCAGTATTTT. Its protein is CAISEPGGVWTDTQYF.

V usage is TRBV20-1 and J usage is TRBJ2-7; weak D call: TRBD2 (5 bases). Germline loops: CDR1 DFQATT, CDR2 SNEGSKA (reference sequence). CDR3 length equals 16 residues. V was clipped by 1 base and J by 0 bases, with 16 bases between them. The CDR3 bases are TGCAGTGCTAGAGGCAGGAAGGGTGGAGGCTCCTACGAGCAGTACTTC. Translation: CSARGRKGGGSYEQYF.

This clonotype was picked up a small number of times. The chain is built from TRBV6-2 or TRBV6-3 and TRBJ1-2; D remains unclear. V was trimmed by 2 bases and J by 1 base, leaving 17 bases between them. This CDR3 has 17 residues. Germline V gives CDR1 MNHEY, CDR2 SVGEGT. For the CDR3, the DNA is TGTGCCAGCAGTTACGGACCGAGTGTGGAAGATAACTATGGCTACACCTTC. Its protein is CASSYGPSVEDNYGYTF.

This clonotype was counted between two and nine times. The chain has TRBV6-5 and TRBJ1-2, with a tentative D call TRBD1 (6 bases). Germline V gene data show CDR1 as MNHEY and CDR2 as SVGAGI. The CDR3 is 14 residues long. V was cut by 5 bases and J by 4 bases, with 14 bases left in between. The CDR3 loop is CASSTTGTPYGYTF. The CDR3 bases are TGTGCCAGCAGTACTACCGGGACACCCTATGGCTACACCTTC.

The sample holds a few counts of this clonotype. This chain joins TRBV5-1 and TRBJ2-7; 9 nucleotides line up with TRBD2. This CDR3 has 14 amino acids. Germline V gives CDR1 SGHRS, CDR2 YFSETQ. V shed 4 bases, J shed 3 bases, and the junction held 5 bases outside the gene matches. The CDR3 sequence: CASSQAGGGYEQYF. CDR3 bases: TGCGCCAGCAGCCAGGCGGGAGGGGGCTACGAGCAGTACTTC.

The V gene is TRBV19, the J gene TRBJ2-2; 9 bases map to TRBD1. With 4 bases clipped from V and 5 bases from J, the junction kept 5 bases outside the gene matches. Germline CDR1 is LNHDA and CDR2 is SQIVND (reference sequence). CDR3 size: 15 residues. The CDR3 is CASSNGQGRTGELFF. CDR3 sequence (DNA): TGTGCCAGTAGTAACGGACAGGGGAGGACCGGGGAGCTGTTTTTT.

This clonotype was counted many times. The CDR3 sequence: CASSIGPGGAKNIQYF. In DNA form, the CDR3 reads TGTGCCAGCAGTATTGGACCCGGCGGGGCCAAAAACATTCAGTACTTC. The chain links TRBV12-3 or TRBV12-4 to TRBJ2-4, with a weak D call TRBD2 (5 bases). The CDR3 sequence is 16 residues long. The germline V and J ends were trimmed by 5 bases and 1 base, with 15 bases remaining between them.

This clonotype was detected a few times. This rearrangement joins TRBV29-1 to TRBJ2-2; the D gene is possibly TRBD1 (6 bases). The CDR3 runs 13 residues. V lost 7 bases to trimming and J lost 4 bases, with 13 bases between them. The germline gives CDR1 SQVTM, CDR2 ANQGSEA. The CDR3: CSGRGGSTGELFF. As DNA, the CDR3 is TGCAGCGGCCGAGGGGGATCCACCGGGGAGCTGTTTTTT.

Many counts were recorded for this clonotype. This sequence joins TRBV29-1 and TRBJ2-3; 7 nucleotides line up with TRBD1. Germline CDR1 and CDR2: SQVTM and ANQGSEA. V shed 6 bases, J shed 5 bases, and the junction held 8 bases outside the gene matches. CDR3 length: 13 residues. DNA of the CDR3: TGCAGCGTCCTGGACAGGACTGGAGATACGCAGTATTTT. Translated, it gives CSVLDRTGDTQYF.

The V call is TRBV6-4, the J call TRBJ2-1; 8 bases are a match to TRBD2. CDR3 length: 16 amino acids. V lost 1 base, J lost 7 bases, and 9 bases stayed unmatched. The germline gives CDR1 MRHNA, CDR2 SNTAGT. CDR3 region: CASSDYGRADINEQFF. The CDR3 DNA sequence: TGTGCCAGCAGTGACTACGGGAGGGCCGATATTAATGAGCAGTTCTTC.

The gene calls are TRBV6-5 and TRBJ2-7, with TRBD2 matching over 10 bases. Germline CDR1 MNHEY, CDR2 SVGAGI. V lost 2 bases, J lost 3 bases, and 4 bases stayed unmatched. The CDR3 is 15 amino acids. This CDR3 is CASSYKAGGVYEQYF. The CDR3 DNA reads as TGTGCCAGCAGTTACAAAGCGGGGGGGGTCTACGAGCAGTACTTC.

In this sample, this clonotype turned up many times. The rearrangement uses TRBV12-3 or TRBV12-4 and TRBJ2-7; D remains unclear. The V end was cut by 1 base, the J end by 12 bases, with 13 bases between. The CDR3 runs 12 residues. CDR3 residues: CASSLEGNNPYF. The DNA for the CDR3 is TGTGCCAGCAGTTTAGAGGGCAACAATCCGTACTTC.

This chain connects TRBV30 to TRBJ2-1, with unresolved D. V was trimmed by 0 bases and J by 8 bases, leaving 8 bases between them. The CDR3 runs to 12 residues. CDR1 GTSNPN and CDR2 SVGIG come from the germline V gene (reference sequence). The CDR3 DNA is TGTGCCTGGAGTGTCCTCTTCGATGAGCAGTTCTTC. This gives the protein CAWSVLFDEQFF.

The chain is built from TRBV7-3 and TRBJ2-3; D could derive from TRBD1 or TRBD2 (5 bases each). Germline V gene sequence: CDR1 SGHTA, CDR2 FQGTGA. V was cut by 2 bases and J by 0 bases, with 12 bases left in between. The CDR3 covers 16 residues. CDR3 loop: CASSLEGPRSTDTQYF. The CDR3 DNA follows: TGTGCCAGCAGCTTAGAGGGGCCAAGAAGCACAGATACGCAGTATTTT.

At least ten counts were recorded for this clonotype. This chain connects TRBV5-5 to TRBJ2-7, with a weak D call TRBD1 (6 bases). This CDR3 has 15 residues. V lost 5 bases and J lost 4, with 19 bases in between. Germline V gene sequence: CDR1 SGHKS, CDR2 YYEKEE (reference sequence). DNA of the CDR3: TGTGCCAGCAGGAGAAGGTGGGGACAATTATACGAGCAGTACTTC. It codes for CASRRRWGQLYEQYF.